The T cell receptor (beta chain) under discussion was sequenced for a study of radiotherapy plus CTLA-4 blockade in lung cancer. Trimming left V 4 bases short and J 4 bases short, with 11 bases between. The CDR3 extends over 14 amino acids. The germline CDR1 and CDR2 sequences are SGDLS and YYNGEE. Repertoires were generated with immunoSEQ multiplex PCR, while TCRdb's copy carries only in-frame clones and drops some. The table lists some 80,000 clones, about 80% of them singletons. The J gene is TRBJ1-4, the V gene TRBV9; D possibly corresponds to TRBD1 (5 bases). The sample here was peripheral blood, taken from a patient treated with radiotherapy plus ipilimumab. The receptor's source is a human donor with non-small cell lung cancer who had stable disease on radiotherapy plus ipilimumab. CDR3 residues: CASSREGLNEKLFF. The CDR3 DNA reads as TGTGCCAGCAGCCGGGAGGGGCTTAATGAAAAACTGTTTTTT.